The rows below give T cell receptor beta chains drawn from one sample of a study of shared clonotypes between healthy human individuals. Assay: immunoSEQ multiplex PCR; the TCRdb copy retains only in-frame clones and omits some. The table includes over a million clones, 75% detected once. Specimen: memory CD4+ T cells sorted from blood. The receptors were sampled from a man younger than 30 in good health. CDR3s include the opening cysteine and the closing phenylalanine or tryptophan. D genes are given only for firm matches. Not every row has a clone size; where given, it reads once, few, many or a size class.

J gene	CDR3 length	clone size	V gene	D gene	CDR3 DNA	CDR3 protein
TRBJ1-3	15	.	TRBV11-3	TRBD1	TGTGCCAGCAGCTTTGGACAGGGAGGTGGAAACACCATATATTTT	CASSFGQGGGNTIYF
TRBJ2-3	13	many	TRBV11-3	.	TGTGCCAGCAGCTTAGGCAGCCCAGATACGCAGTATTTT	CASSLGSPDTQYF
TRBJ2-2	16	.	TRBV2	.	TGTGCCAGCAGTCCAGAGGGGGGAGGGATCACCGGGGAGCTGTTTTTT	CASSPEGGGITGELFF
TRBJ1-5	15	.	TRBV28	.	TGTGCCAGCATCCCCTCGGGGCTGGGCAATCAGCCCCAGCATTTT	CASIPSGLGNQPQHF
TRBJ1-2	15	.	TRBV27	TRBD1	TGTGCCAGCAGTTTCATGGGACAGGGGCATCGAGGCTACACCTTC	CASSFMGQGHRGYTF
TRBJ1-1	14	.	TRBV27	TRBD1	TGTGCCAGTACAGGGGGGGGGACAGGCTTTAAAGCTTTCTTT	CASTGGGTGFKAFF
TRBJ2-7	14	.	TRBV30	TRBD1	TGTGCCTGTAAGACCCCGGGACAGGGTTCCGAGCAGTACTTC	CACKTPGQGSEQYF
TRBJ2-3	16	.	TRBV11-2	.	TGTGCCAGCAGCGAGAAAGGGGGGGCGCGCCCAGATACGCAGTATTTT	CASSEKGGARPDTQYF
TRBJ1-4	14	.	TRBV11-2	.	TGTGCCAGCAGCTTTACGGGAACTAATGAAAAACTGTTTTTT	CASSFTGTNEKLFF
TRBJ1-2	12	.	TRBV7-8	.	TGTGCGGCCAGGGAGGGGAACTATGGCTACACCTTC	CAAREGNYGYTF
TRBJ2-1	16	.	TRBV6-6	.	TGTGCCAGCAGGCCCGAGTCGACCAGCTCCTACAATGAGCAGTTCTTC	CASRPESTSSYNEQFF
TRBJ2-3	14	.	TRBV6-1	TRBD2	TGTGCCAGCAGTCCGGGGGGACGAACAGATACGCAGTATTTT	CASSPGGRTDTQYF
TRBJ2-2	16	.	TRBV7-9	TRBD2	TGTGCCAGCAGCTCCCCCCTAGCGGGAGAGATCGGGGAGCTGTTTTTT	CASSSPLAGEIGELFF
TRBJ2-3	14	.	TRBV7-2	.	TGTGCCAGCAGCTTAGTTTCTGGGACAGATACGCAGTATTTT	CASSLVSGTDTQYF
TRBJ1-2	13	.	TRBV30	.	TGTGCCTGGAGGGTAGGGGGGAACTATGGCTACACCTTC	CAWRVGGNYGYTF
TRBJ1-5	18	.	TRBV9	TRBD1	TGTGCCAGCAGCGTAGGGGATGGGACAGGATTTCCCAATCAGCCCCAGCATTTT	CASSVGDGTGFPNQPQHF
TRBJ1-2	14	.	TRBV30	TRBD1	TGCGCCTGGAGTCTCTCTCCAGGGGGAAATGGCTACACCTTC	CAWSLSPGGNGYTF
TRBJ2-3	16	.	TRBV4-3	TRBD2	TGCGCCAGCAGCCAGTCTAGCGGGAGGGGCACAGATACGCAGTATTTT	CASSQSSGRGTDTQYF
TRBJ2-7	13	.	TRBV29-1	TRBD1	TGCAGCGTTAAGGGACAGCTCGCCTGGGAGCAGTACTTC	CSVKGQLAWEQYF
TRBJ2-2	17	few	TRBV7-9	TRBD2	TGTGCCAGCAGCCCCCGAGAGACTAGCGGGAGTTCCGGGGAGCTGTTTTTT	CASSPRETSGSSGELFF
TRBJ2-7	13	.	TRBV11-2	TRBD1	TGTGCCCGGGCCCGCATCCAGGGGGACGAGCAGTGCTTC	CARARIQGDEQCF
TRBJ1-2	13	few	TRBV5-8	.	TGTGCCAGCAGCTTCGGCGTAAGGTTTGGCTACACCTTC	CASSFGVRFGYTF
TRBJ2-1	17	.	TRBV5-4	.	TGTGCCAGCAGCTGGCGGGGCGCGACTTTAGGAAACAATGAGCAGTTCTTC	CASSWRGATLGNNEQFF
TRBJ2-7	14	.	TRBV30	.	TGTGCCTGGAGCCCCCGGTACGGAGCCTACGAGCAGTACTTC	CAWSPRYGAYEQYF
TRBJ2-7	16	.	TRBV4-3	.	TGCGCCAGCAGCCAAGAAGGGTACTCGGTAGGTACCGAGCAGTACTTC	CASSQEGYSVGTEQYF
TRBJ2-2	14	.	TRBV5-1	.	TGCGCCAGCAGCTCGGGGGAGTTCACCGGGGAGCTGTTTTTT	CASSSGEFTGELFF
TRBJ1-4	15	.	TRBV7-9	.	TGTGCCAGCAGCTTAGTTGGGAACTTTAATGAAAAACTGTTTTTT	CASSLVGNFNEKLFF
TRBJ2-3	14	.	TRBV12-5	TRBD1	TGTGCTAGTGGGAGAGGACAGGGGGCCGATACGCAGTATTTT	CASGRGQGADTQYF
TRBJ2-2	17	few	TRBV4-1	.	TGCGCCAGCAGCCAAGAACGCGGCAGGCCGAACACCGGGGAGCTGTTTTTT	CASSQERGRPNTGELFF
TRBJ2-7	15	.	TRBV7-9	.	TGTGCCAGCAGCTTATCTTCCAGGGGAAGTGACGAGCAGTACTTC	CASSLSSRGSDEQYF
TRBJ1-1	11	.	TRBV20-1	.	TGCAGGGCAAGACAGAACACTGAAGCTTTCTTT	CRARQNTEAFF
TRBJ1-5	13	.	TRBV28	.	TGTGCCAGCAGTTTAATAAGGGATCAGCCCCAGCATTTT	CASSLIRDQPQHF
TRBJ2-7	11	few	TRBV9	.	TGTGCCAGCGGATCCTCCTACGAGCAGTACTTC	CASGSSYEQYF
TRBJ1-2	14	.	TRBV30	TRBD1	TGTGCCCGGAGTCCCCCCGGGACAGTCGATAGCTACACCTTC	CARSPPGTVDSYTF
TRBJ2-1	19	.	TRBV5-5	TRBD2	TGTGCCAGCAGCTTGCGGTTCGCCCCCGGGACTAGCGAGAAATGGGAGCAGTTCTTC	CASSLRFAPGTSEKWEQFF
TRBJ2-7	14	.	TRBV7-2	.	TGTGCCAGCAGCTTTGCTAGCGCAGGATACGAGCAGTACTTC	CASSFASAGYEQYF
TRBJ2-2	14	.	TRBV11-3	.	TGTGCCAGCAGCTTAGCCCAGGATACCGGGGAGCTGTTTTTT	CASSLAQDTGELFF
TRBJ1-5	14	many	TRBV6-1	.	TGTGCCAGCAGTGAAATGGGGGGCAATCAGCCCCAGCATTTT	CASSEMGGNQPQHF
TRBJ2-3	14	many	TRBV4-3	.	TGCGCCAGCAGCCAAGAACAGAGCACAGATACGCAGTATTTT	CASSQEQSTDTQYF
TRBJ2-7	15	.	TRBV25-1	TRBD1	TGTGCCAGTCAAGATCCGGGACAGGGAAAGTACGAGCAGTACTTC	CASQDPGQGKYEQYF
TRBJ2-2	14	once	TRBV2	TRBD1	TGTGCCAGCAGTGAGCAGGGGGCGACCGGGGAGCTGTTTTTT	CASSEQGATGELFF
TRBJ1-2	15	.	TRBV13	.	TGTGCCAGCAGCTCGAAACGGTTCTTCGGGTATGGCTACACCTTC	CASSSKRFFGYGYTF
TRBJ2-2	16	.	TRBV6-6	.	TGTGCCACCAAGACCGCTACAGCAGCGAACACCGGGGAGCTGTTTTTT	CATKTATAANTGELFF
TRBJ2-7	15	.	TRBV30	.	TGTGCCTGGAGTGTTGGCGGGGTTACGTCCTACGAGCAGTACTTC	CAWSVGGVTSYEQYF
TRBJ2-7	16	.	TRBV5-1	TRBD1	TGCGCCAGCAGCCGGACCGGGACAGGAAGCTCCTACGAGCAGTACTTC	CASSRTGTGSSYEQYF
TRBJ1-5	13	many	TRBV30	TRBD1	TGTGCCTGGAGCGGACAGGGAACTCAGCCCCAGCATTTT	CAWSGQGTQPQHF
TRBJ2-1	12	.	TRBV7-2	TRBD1	TGTGCCAGCAGCCCTTGGACAGGCCGCCCCTTCTTC	CASSPWTGRPFF
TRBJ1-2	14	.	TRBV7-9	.	TGTGCCAGCAGCCCTGTCGAAACCCCTTATGGCTACACCTTC	CASSPVETPYGYTF
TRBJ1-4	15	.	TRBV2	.	TGTGCCAGCAGTGAAGGCCCCGTTGTTAGTGAAAAACTGTTTTTT	CASSEGPVVSEKLFF
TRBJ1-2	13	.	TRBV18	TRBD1	TGTGCCAGCTCAACAGGGGAGGGCTATGGCTACACCTTC	CASSTGEGYGYTF
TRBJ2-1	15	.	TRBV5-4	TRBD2	TGTGCCAGCAGCTTGGTGGCTAGCGGCAACAATGAGCAGTTCTTC	CASSLVASGNNEQFF
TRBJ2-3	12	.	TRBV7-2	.	TGTGCCAGCAGCTTAGAGTTGAATACGCAGTATTTT	CASSLELNTQYF
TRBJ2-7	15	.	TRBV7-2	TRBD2	TGTGCCAGCAGCTTAGCGGCGGGAGTGTTTACGGAGCAGTACTTC	CASSLAAGVFTEQYF
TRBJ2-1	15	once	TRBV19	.	TGTGCCAGTAGGTATCGCGGGGGCACCTACAATGAGCAGTTCTTC	CASRYRGGTYNEQFF
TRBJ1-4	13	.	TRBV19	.	TGTGCCAGTGGACGGACGAATAATGAAAAACTGTTTTTT	CASGRTNNEKLFF
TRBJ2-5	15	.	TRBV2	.	TGTGCCAGCAGTGGGACTCGGGGCTTCGCAGAGACCCAGTACTTC	CASSGTRGFAETQYF